The table lists the clone carrying this T cell receptor (beta chain) with a count of one. Its matching antigen is unknown. Additional DNA sequences in this sample encode the identical CDR3. These data are taken from a study of T cells in narcolepsy. The overall study: Donors had narcolepsy type 1 or type 2, or were healthy controls.

General study results and limits: Autoreactive HCRT-specific and TRIB2-specific clonotypes were marked in same-patient CSF-versus-blood CD4+ comparisons. In some patient and control memory CD4+ samples, autoreactive clones were absent.

Here immunoSEQ multiplex PCR was the method, and the copy in TCRdb shows in-frame clones only, minus some. The sample lists 21,000 or so clones, around 92% occurring once. The V end was cut by 6 bases, the J end by 5 bases, with 23 bases between. Germline loops: CDR1 SNHLY, CDR2 FYNNEI. This CDR3 is 16 amino acids long. The chain uses TRBV2 and TRBJ2-7; D may correspond to TRBD1 or TRBD2 (5 bases each). Sequenced: CD45RA- memory CD4+ T cells from PBMCs. The TCR was taken from a human donor with narcolepsy. The CDR3 DNA is TGTGCCAGCAGGGAACGGAAACGGCAGGGAGTCCACGAGCAGTACTTC. Its translation: CASRERKRQGVHEQYF.